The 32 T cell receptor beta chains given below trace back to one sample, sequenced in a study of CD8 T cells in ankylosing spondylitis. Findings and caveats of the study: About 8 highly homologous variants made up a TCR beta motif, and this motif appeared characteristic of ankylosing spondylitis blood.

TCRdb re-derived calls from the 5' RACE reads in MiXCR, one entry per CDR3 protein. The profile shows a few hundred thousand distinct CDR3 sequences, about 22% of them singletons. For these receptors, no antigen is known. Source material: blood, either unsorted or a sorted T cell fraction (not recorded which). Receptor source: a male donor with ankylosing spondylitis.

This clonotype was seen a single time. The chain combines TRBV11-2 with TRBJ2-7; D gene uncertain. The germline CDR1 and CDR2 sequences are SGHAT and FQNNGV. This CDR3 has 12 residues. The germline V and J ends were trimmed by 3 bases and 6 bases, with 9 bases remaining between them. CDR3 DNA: TGTGCCAGCAGCTTCATCCCCCGCGAGCAGTACTTC. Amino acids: CASSFIPREQYF.

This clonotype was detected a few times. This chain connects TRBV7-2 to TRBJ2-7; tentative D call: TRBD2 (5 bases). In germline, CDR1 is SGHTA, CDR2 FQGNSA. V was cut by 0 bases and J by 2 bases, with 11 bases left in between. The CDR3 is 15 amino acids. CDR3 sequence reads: CASSLAVAGTYEQYF. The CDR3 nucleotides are TGTGCCAGCAGCTTAGCCGTAGCCGGGACCTACGAGCAGTACTTC.

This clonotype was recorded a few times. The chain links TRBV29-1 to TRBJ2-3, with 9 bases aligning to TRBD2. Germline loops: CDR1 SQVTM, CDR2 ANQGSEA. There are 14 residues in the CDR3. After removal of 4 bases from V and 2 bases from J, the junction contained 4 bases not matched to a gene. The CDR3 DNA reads TGCAGCGTTGCGGCTAGCGGGGACACAGATACGCAGTATTTT. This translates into CSVAASGDTDTQYF.

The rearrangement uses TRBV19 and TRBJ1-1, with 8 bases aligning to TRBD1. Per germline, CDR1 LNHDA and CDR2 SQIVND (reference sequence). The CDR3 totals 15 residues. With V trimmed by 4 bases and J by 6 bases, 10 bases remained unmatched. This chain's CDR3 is CASSTTGGSFAEAFF. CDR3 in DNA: TGTGCCAGTAGTACTACAGGGGGAAGTTTCGCTGAAGCTTTCTTT.

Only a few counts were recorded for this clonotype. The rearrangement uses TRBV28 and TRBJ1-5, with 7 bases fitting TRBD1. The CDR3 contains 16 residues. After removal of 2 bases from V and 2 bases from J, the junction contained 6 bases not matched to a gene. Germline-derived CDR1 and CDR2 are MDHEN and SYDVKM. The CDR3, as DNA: TGTGCCAGCAGTTTAAATGTGGGGACAGGCAATCAGCCCCAGCATTTT. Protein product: CASSLNVGTGNQPQHF.

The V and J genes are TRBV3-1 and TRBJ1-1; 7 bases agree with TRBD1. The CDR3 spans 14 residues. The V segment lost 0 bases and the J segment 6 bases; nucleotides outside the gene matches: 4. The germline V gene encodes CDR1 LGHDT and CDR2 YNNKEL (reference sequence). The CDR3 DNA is TGTGCCAGCAGCCAAGACAGGGGGGTTTCTGAAGCTTTCTTT. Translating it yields CASSQDRGVSEAFF.

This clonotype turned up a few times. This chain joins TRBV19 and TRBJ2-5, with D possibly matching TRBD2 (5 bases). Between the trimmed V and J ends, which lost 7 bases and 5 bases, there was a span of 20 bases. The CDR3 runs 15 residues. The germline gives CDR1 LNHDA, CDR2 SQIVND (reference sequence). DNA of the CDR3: TGTGCCAGTACCCGAGTCCACCGGGGATGGGAGACCCAGTACTTC. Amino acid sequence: CASTRVHRGWETQYF.

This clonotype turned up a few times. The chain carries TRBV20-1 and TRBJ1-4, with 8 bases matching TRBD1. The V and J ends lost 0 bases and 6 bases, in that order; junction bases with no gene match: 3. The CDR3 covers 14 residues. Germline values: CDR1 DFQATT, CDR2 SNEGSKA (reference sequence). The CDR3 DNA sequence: TGCAGTGCTAGAGATCCCAGGGGGCATGAAAAACTGTTTTTT. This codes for CSARDPRGHEKLFF.

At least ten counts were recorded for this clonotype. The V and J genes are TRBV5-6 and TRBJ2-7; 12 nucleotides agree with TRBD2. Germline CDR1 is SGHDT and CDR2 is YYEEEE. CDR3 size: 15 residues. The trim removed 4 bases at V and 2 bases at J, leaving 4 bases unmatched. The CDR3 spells CASSKLAGGTYEQYF. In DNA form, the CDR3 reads TGTGCCAGCAGCAAACTAGCGGGAGGAACCTACGAGCAGTACTTC.

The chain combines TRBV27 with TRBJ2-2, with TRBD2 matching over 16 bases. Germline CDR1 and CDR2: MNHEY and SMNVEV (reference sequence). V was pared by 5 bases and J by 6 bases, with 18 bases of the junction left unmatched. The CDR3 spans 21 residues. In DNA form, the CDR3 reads TGTGCCAGCAGTATCATACCCGGGACTAGCGGGAGGGCCCTCGTGCCCGGGGAGCTGTTTTTT. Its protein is CASSIIPGTSGRALVPGELFF.

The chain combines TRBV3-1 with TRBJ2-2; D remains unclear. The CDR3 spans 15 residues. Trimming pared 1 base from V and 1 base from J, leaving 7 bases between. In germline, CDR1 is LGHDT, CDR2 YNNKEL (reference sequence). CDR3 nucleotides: TGTGCCAGCAGCCAAGGACTCATGAACACCGGGGAGCTGTTTTTT. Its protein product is CASSQGLMNTGELFF.

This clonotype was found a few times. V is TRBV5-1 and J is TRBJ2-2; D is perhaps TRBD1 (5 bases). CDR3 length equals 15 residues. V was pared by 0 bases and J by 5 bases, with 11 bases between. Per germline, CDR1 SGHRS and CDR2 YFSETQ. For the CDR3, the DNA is TGCGCCAGCAGCTTGGAAGACCCAGGGACCGGGGAGCTGTTTTTT. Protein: CASSLEDPGTGELFF. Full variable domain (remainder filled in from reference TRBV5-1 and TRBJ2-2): KAGVTQTPRYLIKTRGQQVTLSCSPISGHRSVSWYQQTPGQGLQFLFEYFSETQRNKGNFPGRFSGRQFSNSRSEMNVSTLELGDSALYLCASSLEDPGTGELFFGEGSRLTVL.

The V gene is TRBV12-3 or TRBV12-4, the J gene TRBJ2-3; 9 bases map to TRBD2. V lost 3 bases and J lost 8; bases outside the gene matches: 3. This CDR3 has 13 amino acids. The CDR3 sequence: CASSFSSGITQYF. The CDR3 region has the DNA TGTGCCAGCAGTTTTTCTAGCGGGATTACGCAGTATTTT.

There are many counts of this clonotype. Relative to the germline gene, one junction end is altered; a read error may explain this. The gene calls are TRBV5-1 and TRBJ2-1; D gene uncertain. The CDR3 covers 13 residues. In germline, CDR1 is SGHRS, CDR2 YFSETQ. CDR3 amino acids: CASSLDLNNEQFF. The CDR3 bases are TGTGCCAGCAGTCTAGACCTCAACAATGAGCAGTTCTTC. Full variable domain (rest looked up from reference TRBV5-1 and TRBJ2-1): KAGVTQTPRYLIKTRGQQVTLSCSPISGHRSVSWYQQTPGQGLQFLFEYFSETQRNKGNFPGRFSGRQFSNSRSEMNVSTLELGDSALYLCASSLDLNNEQFFGPGTRLTVL.

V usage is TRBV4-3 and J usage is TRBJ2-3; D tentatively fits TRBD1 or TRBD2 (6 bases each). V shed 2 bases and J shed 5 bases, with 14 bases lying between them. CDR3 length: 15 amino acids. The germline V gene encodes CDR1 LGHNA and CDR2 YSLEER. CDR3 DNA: TGCGCCAGCAGCCAAAACGCCAGGGGAGGAGATACGCAGTATTTT. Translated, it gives CASSQNARGGDTQYF.

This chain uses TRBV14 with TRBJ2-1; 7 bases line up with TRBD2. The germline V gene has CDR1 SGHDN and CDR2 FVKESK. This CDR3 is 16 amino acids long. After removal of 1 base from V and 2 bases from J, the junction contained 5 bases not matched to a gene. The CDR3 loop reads CASSQVGGPPYNEQFF. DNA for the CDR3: TGTGCCAGCAGCCAAGTGGGAGGGCCACCCTACAATGAGCAGTTCTTC. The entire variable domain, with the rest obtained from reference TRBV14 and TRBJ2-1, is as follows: EAGVTQFPSHSVIEKGQTVTLRCDPISGHDNLYWYRRVMGKEIKFLLHFVKESKQDESGMPNNRFLAERTGGTYSTLKVQPAELEDSGVYFCASSQVGGPPYNEQFFGPGTRLTVL.

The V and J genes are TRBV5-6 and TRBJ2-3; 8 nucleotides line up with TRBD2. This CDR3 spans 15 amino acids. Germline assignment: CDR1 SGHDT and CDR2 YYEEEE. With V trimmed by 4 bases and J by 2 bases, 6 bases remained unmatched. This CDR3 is CASSPGLGFTDTQYF. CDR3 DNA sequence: TGTGCCAGCAGCCCGGGACTAGGGTTCACAGATACGCAGTATTTT.

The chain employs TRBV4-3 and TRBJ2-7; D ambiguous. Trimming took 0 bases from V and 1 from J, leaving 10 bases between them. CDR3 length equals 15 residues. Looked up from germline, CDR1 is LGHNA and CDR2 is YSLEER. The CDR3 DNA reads TGCGCCAGCAGCCAAGACCGTGGCTGGTCCTACGAGCAGTACTTC. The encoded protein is CASSQDRGWSYEQYF.

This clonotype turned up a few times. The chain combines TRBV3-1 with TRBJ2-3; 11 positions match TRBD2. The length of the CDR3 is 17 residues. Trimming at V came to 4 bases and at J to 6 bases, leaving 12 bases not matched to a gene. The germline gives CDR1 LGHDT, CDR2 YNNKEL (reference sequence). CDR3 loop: CASSRGLADGGSDTQYF. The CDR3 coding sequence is TGTGCCAGCAGCCGGGGACTAGCGGATGGGGGGTCGGATACGCAGTATTTT.

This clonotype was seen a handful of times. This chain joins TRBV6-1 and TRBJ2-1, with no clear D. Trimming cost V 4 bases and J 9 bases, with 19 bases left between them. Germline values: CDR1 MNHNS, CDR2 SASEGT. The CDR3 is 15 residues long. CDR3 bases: TGTGCCAGCAGTGGCCTTACGAGAGGCTGGGCTGAGCAGTTCTTC. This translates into CASSGLTRGWAEQFF.

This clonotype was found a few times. The CDR3 is CASKAGYRHEKLFF. The CDR3 nucleotides read TGTGCCAGCAAGGCAGGCTACCGACATGAAAAACTGTTTTTT. The chain employs TRBV7-9 and TRBJ1-4; no firm D call. Per germline, CDR1 SEHNR and CDR2 FQNEAQ (reference sequence). The CDR3 consists of 14 residues. V dropped 7 bases and J dropped 6 bases, with 15 bases sitting between them.

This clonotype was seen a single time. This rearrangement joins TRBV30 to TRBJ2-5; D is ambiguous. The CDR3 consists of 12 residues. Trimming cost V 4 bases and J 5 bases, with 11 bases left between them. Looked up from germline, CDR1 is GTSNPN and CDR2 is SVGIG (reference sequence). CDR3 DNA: TGTGCCTGGATGTATCTAGGGGAGACCCAGTACTTC. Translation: CAWMYLGETQYF.

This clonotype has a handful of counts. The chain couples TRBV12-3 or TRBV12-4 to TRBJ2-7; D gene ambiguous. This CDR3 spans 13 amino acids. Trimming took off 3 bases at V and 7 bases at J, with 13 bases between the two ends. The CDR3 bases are TGTGCCAGCAGTTTCCGGGCAGCCGGGGAGCAGTACTTC. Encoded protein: CASSFRAAGEQYF.

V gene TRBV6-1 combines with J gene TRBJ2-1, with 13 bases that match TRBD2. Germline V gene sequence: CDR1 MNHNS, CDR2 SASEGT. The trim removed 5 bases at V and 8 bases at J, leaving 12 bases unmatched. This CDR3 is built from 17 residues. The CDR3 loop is CASSKRWTSGSIDEQFF. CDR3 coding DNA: TGTGCCAGCAGTAAACGGTGGACTAGCGGGAGCATTGATGAGCAGTTCTTC.

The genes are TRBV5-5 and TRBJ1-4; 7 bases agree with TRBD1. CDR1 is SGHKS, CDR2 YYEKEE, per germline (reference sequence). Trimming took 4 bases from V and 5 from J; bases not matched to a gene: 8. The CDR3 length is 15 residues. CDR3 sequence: CASSAPKGANEKLFF. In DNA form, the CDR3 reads TGTGCCAGCAGCGCCCCAAAGGGGGCGAATGAAAAACTGTTTTTT.

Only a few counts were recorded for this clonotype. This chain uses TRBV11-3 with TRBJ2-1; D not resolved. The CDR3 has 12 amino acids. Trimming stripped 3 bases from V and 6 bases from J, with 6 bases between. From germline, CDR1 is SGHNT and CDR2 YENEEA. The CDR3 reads CASSFDGNEQFF. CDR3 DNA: TGTGCCAGCAGCTTTGACGGCAATGAGCAGTTCTTC.

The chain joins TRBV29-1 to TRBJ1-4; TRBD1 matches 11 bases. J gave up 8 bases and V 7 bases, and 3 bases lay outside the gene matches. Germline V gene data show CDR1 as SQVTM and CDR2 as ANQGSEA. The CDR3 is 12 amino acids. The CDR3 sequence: CSGGQGGEKLFF. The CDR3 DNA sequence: TGCAGCGGGGGACAGGGGGGAGAAAAACTGTTTTTT.

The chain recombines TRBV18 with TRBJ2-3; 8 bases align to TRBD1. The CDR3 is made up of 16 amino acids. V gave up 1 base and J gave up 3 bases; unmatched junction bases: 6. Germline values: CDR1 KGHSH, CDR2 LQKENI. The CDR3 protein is CASSPLDRGGTDTQYF. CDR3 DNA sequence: TGTGCCAGCTCACCACTCGACAGGGGAGGAACAGATACGCAGTATTTT.

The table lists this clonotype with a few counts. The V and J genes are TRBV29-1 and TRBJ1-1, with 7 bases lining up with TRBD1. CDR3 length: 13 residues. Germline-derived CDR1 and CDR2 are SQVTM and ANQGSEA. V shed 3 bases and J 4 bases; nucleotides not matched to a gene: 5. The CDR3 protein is CSVDIQGGTEAFF. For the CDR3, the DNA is TGCAGCGTTGATATCCAGGGGGGCACTGAAGCTTTCTTT.

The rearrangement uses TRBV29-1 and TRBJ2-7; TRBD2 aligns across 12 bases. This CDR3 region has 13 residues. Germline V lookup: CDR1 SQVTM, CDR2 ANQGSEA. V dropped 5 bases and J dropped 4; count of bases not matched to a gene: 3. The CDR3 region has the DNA TGCAGCGTTTTGACTAGCGGGAGATACGAGCAGTACTTC. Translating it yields CSVLTSGRYEQYF.

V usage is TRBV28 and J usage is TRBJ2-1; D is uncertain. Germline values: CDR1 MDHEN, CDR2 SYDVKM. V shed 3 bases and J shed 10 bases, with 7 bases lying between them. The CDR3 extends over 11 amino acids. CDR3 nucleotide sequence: TGTGCCAGCAGTTTCTACACCGAGCAGTTCTTC. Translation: CASSFYTEQFF.

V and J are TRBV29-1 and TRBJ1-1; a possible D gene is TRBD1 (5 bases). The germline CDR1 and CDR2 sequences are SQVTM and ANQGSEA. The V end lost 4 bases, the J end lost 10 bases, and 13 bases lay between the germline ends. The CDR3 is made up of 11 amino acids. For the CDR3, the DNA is TGCAGCGTTGGAACAGGTGGGACAGCTTTCTTT. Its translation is CSVGTGGTAFF.